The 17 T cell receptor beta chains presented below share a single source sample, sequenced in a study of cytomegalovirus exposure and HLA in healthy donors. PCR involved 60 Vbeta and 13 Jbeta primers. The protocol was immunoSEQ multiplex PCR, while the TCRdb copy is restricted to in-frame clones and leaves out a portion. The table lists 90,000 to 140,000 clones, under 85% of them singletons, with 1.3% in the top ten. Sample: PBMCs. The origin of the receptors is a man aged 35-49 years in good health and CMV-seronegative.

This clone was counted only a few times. CDR3 nucleotide sequence: TGTGCCAGCGCTGCGGGGGCAACAGATACGCAGTATTTT. This translates into CASAAGATDTQYF. The gene calls are TRBV6-6 and TRBJ2-3; D is perhaps TRBD2 (7 bases). CDR1 and CDR2 (germline): MNHNY, SVGAGI (reference sequence). Between the trimmed V and J ends, which lost 8 bases and 3 bases, there was a span of 12 bases. CDR3 length: 13 residues.

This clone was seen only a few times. As DNA, the CDR3 is TGTGCCAGCAGCGTAACTACAACTAATGAAAAACTGTTTTTT. This codes for CASSVTTTNEKLFF. The chain links TRBV9 to TRBJ1-4; D is ambiguous. Germline V gene lookup returns CDR1 SGDLS and CDR2 YYNGEE. The V end was cut by 1 base, the J end by 0 bases, with 4 bases between. The CDR3 runs 14 residues.

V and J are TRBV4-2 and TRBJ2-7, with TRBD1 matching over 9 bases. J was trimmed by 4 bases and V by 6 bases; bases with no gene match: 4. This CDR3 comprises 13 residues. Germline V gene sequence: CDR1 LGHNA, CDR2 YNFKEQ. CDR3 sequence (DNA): TGTGCCAGCAGACCGGGACAGGGATACGAGCAGTACTTC. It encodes CASRPGQGYEQYF.

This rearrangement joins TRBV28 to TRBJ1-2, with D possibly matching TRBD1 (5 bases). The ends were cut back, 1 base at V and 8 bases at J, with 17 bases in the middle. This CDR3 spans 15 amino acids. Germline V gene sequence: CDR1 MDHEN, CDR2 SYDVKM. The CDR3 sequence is CASSLSPRAVVGYTF. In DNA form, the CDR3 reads TGTGCCAGCAGTTTATCCCCCAGGGCGGTCGTAGGCTACACCTTC.

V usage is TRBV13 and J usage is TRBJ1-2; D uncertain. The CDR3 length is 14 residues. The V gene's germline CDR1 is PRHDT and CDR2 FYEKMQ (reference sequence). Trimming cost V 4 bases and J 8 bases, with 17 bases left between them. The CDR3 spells CASSSRSGIGGYTF. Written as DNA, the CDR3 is TGTGCCAGCAGCTCGAGGTCGGGGATCGGGGGCTACACCTTC.

The CDR3 protein is CASSRTGSAEKLFF. CDR3 coding DNA: TGTGCCAGCAGCCGGACAGGATCCGCTGAAAAACTGTTTTTT. The chain combines TRBV5-4 with TRBJ1-4; TRBD1 matches 7 bases. The CDR3 loop spans 14 amino acids. CDR1 is SGHNT and CDR2 is YYREEE in the germline V gene (reference sequence). V lost 4 bases to trimming and J lost 7 bases; unmatched junction nucleotides: 7.

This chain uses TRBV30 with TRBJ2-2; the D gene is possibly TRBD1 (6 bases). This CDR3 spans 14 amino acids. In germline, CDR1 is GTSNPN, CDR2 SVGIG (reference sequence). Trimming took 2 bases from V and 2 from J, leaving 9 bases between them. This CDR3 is CAWSKQGNTGELFF. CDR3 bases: TGTGCCTGGAGTAAACAGGGAAACACCGGGGAGCTGTTTTTT.

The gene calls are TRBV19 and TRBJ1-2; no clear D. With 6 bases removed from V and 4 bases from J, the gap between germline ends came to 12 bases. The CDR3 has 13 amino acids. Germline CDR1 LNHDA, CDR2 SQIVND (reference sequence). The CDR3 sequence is CASSIWAVYGYTF. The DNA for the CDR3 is TGTGCCAGTAGCATTTGGGCAGTCTATGGCTACACCTTC.

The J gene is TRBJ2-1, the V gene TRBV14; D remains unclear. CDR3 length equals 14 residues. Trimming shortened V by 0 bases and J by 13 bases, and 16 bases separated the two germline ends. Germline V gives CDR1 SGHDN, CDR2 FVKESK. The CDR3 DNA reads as TGTGCCAGCAGCCAAGATCTCGGGTCTACCCAACAGTTCTTC. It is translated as CASSQDLGSTQQFF.

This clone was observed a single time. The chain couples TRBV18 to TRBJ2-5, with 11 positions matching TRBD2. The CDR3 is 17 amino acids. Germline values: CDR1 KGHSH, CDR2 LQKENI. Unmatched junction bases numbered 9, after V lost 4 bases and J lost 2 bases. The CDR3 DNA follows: TGTGCCAGCTCACGTACCCGAGGGACTAGCGGACAAGAGACCCAGTACTTC. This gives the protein CASSRTRGTSGQETQYF.

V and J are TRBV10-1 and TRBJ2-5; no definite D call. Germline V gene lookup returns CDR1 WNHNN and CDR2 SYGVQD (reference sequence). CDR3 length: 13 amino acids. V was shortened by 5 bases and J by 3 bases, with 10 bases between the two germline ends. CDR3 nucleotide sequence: TGCGCCAGCAGTACCAGGAATGAAGAGACCCAGTACTTC. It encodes CASSTRNEETQYF.

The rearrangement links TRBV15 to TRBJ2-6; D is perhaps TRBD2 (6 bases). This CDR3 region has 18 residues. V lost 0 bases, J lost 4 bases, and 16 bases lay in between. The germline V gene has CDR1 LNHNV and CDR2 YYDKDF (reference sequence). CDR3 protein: CATSRDNGGRWGANVLTF. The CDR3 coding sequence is TGTGCCACCAGCAGAGATAATGGGGGGAGGTGGGGGGCCAACGTCCTGACTTTC.

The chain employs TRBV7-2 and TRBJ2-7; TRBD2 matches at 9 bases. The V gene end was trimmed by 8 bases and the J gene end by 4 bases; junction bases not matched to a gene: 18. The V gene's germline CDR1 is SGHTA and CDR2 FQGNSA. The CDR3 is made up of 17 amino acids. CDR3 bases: TGTGCCAGCTCTCCCCTAGCGGGACGGCGGGGGAGATACGAGCAGTACTTC. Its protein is CASSPLAGRRGRYEQYF.

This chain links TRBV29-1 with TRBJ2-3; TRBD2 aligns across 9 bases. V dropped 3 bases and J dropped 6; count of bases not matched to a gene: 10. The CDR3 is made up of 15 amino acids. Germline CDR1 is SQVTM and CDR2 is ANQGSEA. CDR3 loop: CSVDRWGTSSDTQYF. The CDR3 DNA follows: TGCAGCGTTGACCGGTGGGGGACTAGCAGCGATACGCAGTATTTT.

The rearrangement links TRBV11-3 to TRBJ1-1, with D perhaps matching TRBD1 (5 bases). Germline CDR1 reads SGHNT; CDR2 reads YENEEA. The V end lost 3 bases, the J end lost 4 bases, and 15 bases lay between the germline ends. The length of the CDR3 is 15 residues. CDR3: CASSLGYGGSTEAFF. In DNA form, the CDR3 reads TGTGCCAGCAGCTTGGGATACGGGGGTAGCACTGAAGCTTTCTTT.

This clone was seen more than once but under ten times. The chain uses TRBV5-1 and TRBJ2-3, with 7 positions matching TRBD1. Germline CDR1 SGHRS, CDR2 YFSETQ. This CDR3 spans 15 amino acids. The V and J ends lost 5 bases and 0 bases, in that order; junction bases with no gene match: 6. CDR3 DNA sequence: TGCGCCAGCAGGCCGACAGGGATTAGCACAGATACGCAGTATTTT. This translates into CASRPTGISTDTQYF.

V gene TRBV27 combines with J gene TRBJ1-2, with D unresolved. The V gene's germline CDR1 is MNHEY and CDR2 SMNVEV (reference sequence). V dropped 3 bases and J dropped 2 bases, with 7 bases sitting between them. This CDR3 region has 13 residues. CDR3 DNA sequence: TGTGCCAGCAGTTTGGCATCCAACTATGGCTACACCTTC. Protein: CASSLASNYGYTF.